This T cell receptor beta chain was documented in a study of Ad26.COV2.S vaccination and SARS-CoV-2 variants. The overall study: Once, or twice with 56 days between doses, Ad26.COV2.S was given intramuscularly.

J was trimmed by 1 base and V by 3 bases; bases with no gene match: 8. This CDR3 comprises 17 residues. The germline V gene encodes CDR1 KGHSH and CDR2 LQKENI. For this clone: Its antigen is as yet unknown.

The table came from immunoSEQ multiplex PCR; TCRdb's copy has only in-frame clones and leaves some out. The repertoire holds about 350,000 clones, with 75% to 90% as singletons. The study, taken as a whole, reports: People given the vaccine had a wider spike-specific TCR breadth than placebo recipients did.

Described treatment: roughly 20 received Ad26.COV2.S at low or high dose, single or two shots; 5 received placebo; per-sample allocation not given. Specimen acquisition occurred on day 63 following the initial vaccine or placebo injection. Sequenced here: peripheral blood, sampled in a trial of Ad26.COV2.S vaccine versus placebo. This sequence was found in a person aged 18-65 years who received the Ad26.COV2.S COVID-19 vaccine or a placebo. The chain is built from TRBV18 and TRBJ2-2; TRBD2 matches at 7 bases. CDR3 residues: CASSPTVASGNTGELFF. CDR3 coding DNA: TGTGCCAGCTCACCCACGGTGGCTAGCGGGAACACCGGGGAGCTGTTTTTT.